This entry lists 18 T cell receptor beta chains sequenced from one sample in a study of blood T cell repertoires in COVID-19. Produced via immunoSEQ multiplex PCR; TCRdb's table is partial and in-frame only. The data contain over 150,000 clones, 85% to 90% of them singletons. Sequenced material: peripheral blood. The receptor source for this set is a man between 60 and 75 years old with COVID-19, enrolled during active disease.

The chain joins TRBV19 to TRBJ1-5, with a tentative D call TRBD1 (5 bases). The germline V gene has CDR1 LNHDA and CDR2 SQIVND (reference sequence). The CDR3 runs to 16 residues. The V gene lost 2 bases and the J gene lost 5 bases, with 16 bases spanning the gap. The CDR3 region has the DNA TGTGCCAGTAGTATATTTGGGGTTGGGGCGGATCAGCCCCAGCATTTT. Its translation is CASSIFGVGADQPQHF. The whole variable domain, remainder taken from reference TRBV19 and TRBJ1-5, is DGGITQSPKYLFRKEGQNVTLSCEQNLNHDAMYWYRQDPGQGLRLIYYSQIVNDFQKGDIAEGYSVSREKKESFPLTVTSAQKNPTAFYLCASSIFGVGADQPQHFGDGTRLSIL.

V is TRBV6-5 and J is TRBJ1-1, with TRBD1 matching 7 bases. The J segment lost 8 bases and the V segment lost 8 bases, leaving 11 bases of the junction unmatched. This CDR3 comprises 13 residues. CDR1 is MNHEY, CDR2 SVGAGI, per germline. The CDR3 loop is CASYSRGYSEAFF. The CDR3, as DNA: TGTGCCAGCTACTCCAGGGGGTACTCGGAAGCTTTCTTT.

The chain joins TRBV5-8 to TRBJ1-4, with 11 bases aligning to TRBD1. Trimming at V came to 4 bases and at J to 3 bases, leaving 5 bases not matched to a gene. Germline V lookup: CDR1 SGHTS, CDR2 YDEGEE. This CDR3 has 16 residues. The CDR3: CASSLDRGLANEKLFF. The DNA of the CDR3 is TGTGCCAGCAGCCTGGACAGGGGGCTGGCTAATGAAAAACTGTTTTTT.

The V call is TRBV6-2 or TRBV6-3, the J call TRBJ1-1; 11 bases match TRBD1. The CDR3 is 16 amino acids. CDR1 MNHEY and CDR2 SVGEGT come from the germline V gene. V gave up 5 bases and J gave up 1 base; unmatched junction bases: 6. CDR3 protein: CASSPRTGGQNTEAFF. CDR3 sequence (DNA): TGTGCCAGCAGTCCACGGACAGGGGGCCAGAACACTGAAGCTTTCTTT.

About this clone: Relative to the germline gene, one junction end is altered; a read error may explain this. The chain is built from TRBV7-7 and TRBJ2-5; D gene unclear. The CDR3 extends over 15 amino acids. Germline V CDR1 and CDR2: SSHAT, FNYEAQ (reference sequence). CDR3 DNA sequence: TGTGCTAGCAGCCCCAAGGCAGGAATGCAAGAGACCCAGTACTTC. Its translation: CASSPKAGMQETQYF.

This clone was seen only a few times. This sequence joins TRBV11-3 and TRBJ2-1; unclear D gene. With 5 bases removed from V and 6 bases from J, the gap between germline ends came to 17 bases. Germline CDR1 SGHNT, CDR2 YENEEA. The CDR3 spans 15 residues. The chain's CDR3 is CASSAQPLAPNEQFF. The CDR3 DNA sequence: TGTGCCAGCAGCGCCCAACCCCTGGCTCCCAATGAGCAGTTCTTC.

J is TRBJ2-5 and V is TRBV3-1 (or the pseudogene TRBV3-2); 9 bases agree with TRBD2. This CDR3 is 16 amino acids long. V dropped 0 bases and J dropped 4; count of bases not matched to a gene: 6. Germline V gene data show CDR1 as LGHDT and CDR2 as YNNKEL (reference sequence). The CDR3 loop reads CASSQESAGGRETQYF. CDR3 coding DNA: TGTGCCAGCAGCCAAGAGTCGGCGGGGGGGCGAGAGACCCAGTACTTC.

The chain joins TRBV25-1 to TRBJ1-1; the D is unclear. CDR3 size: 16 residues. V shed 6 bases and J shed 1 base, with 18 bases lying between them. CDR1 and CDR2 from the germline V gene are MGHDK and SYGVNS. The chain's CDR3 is CASRGQAQRENTEAFF. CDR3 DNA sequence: TGTGCCAGCAGGGGTCAGGCACAGAGGGAGAACACTGAAGCTTTCTTT.

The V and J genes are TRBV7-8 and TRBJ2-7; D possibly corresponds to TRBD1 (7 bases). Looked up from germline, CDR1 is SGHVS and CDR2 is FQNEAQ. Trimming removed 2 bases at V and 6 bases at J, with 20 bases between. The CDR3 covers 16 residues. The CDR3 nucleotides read TGTGCCAGCAGCTTATACTCTGGGGCAGGGGGACTCGAGCAGTACTTC. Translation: CASSLYSGAGGLEQYF.

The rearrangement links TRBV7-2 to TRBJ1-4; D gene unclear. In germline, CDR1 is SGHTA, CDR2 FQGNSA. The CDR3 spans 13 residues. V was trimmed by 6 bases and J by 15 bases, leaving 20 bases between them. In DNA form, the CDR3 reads TGTGCCAGCAGTTACTACACGGAGGGTGTGGTGTTTTTT. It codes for CASSYYTEGVVFF.

The CDR3 reads CATRRGGDTEETQYF. The CDR3 bases are TGTGCCACCCGGAGAGGGGGGGACACAGAAGAGACCCAGTACTTC. The rearrangement uses TRBV9 and TRBJ2-5; TRBD2 is a possible D gene (7 bases). In germline, CDR1 is SGDLS, CDR2 YYNGEE. V gave up 9 bases and J gave up 3 bases, with 21 bases separating them. The CDR3 length is 15 residues. Variable domain in full (rest from reference TRBV9 and TRBJ2-5): DSGVTQTPKHLITATGQRVTLRCSPRSGDLSVYWYQQSLDQGLQFLIQYYNGEERAKGNILERFSAQQFPDLHSELNLSSLELGDSALYFCATRRGGDTEETQYFGPGTRLLVL.

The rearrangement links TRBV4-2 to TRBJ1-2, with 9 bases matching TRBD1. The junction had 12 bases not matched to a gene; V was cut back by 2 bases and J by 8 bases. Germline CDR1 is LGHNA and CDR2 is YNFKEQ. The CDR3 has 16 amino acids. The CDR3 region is CASSQSGTGSISGYTF. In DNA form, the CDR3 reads TGTGCCAGCAGCCAATCCGGGACAGGGTCTATAAGCGGCTACACCTTC.

The CDR3 here is CASSDPGQSERGYF. The CDR3 DNA reads TGTGCCAGCAGTGACCCAGGACAGTCTGAAAGGGGGTACTTC. V gene TRBV6-1 combines with J gene TRBJ2-7; perhaps TRBD1 as D (6 bases). The germline CDR1 and CDR2 sequences are MNHNS and SASEGT. Trimming left V 3 bases short and J 12 bases short, with 21 bases between. The CDR3 covers 14 residues.

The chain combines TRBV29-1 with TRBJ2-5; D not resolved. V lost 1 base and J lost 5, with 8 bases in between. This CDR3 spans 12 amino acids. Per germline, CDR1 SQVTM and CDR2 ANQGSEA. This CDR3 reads CSVEVLSETQYF. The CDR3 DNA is TGCAGCGTTGAAGTCCTCTCGGAGACCCAGTACTTC.

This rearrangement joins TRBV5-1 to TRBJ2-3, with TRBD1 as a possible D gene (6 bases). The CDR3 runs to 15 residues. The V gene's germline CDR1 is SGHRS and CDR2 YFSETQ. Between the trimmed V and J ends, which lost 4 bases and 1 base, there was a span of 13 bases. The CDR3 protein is CASSIGTTGTDTQYF. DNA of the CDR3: TGCGCCAGCAGCATCGGGACAACCGGCACAGATACGCAGTATTTT.

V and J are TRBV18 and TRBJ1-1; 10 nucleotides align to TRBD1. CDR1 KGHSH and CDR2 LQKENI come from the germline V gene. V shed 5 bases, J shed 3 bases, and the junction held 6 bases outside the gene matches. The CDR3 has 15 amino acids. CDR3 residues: CASSAGQGSDTEAFF. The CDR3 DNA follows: TGTGCCAGCTCAGCGGGACAGGGGTCCGACACTGAAGCTTTCTTT.

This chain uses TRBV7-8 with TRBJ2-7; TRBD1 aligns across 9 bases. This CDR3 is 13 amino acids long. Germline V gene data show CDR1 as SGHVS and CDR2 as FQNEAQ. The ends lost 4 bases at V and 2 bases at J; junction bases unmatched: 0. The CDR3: CASSWDRAYEQYF. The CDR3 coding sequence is TGTGCCAGCAGCTGGGACAGGGCCTACGAGCAGTACTTC. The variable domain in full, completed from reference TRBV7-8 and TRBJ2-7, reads GAGVSQSPRYKVAKRGQDVALRCDPISGHVSLFWYQQALGQGPEFLTYFQNEAQLDKSGLPSDRFFAERPEGSVSTLKIQRTQQEDSAVYLCASSWDRAYEQYFGPGTRLTVT.

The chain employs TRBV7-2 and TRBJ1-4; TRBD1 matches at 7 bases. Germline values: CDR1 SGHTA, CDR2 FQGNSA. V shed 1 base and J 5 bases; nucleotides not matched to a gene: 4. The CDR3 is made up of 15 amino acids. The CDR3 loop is CASSLVTGPNEKLFF. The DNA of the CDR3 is TGTGCCAGCAGCTTAGTGACAGGGCCAAATGAAAAACTGTTTTTT.